These 17 T cell receptor beta chains share one sample of origin, sequenced in a study of tumor and adjacent non-tumor tissue in lung cancer. Three rounds of nested PCR, following a modified ARM-PCR protocol, produced the TCRbeta library. TCRdb independently ran MiXCR on the multiplex PCR reads; one entry per CDR3 protein. The sample has over 60,000 distinct CDR3 sequences; over 75% are singletons. The template was RNA from unsorted bulk tissue. Sequenced: lung tumor tissue. The receptors here all came from a woman in her fifties or sixties with non-small cell lung cancer.

In the case of this clonotype: A junction end diverges from the germline sequence, so it may reflect a read error. V usage is TRBV6-5 and J usage is TRBJ1-2; D not certain. CDR3 length: 13 residues. Looked up from germline, CDR1 is MNHEY and CDR2 is SVGAGI. The CDR3 sequence is CASRNLVGLGYTF. The CDR3 DNA follows: TGTGCCAGCAGAAACCTGGTTGGATTAGGCTACACATTC.

This clonotype came up a few times. A single base separates this from a much larger clone, so it may be a read error. The chain combines TRBV21-1 with TRBJ2-3; the table names TRBD1, a call not compared with the DNA. TRBV21-1 is marked as a pseudogene. This CDR3 contains 17 residues. The CDR3 DNA sequence: TGTGCCAGCAGCAACCACCTTTTACAGGACGGCACAGATACGCAGTATTTT. It specifies CASSNHLLQDGTDTQYF.

As concerns this clonotype: Germline is not matched at one junction end, which may reflect a read error. The chain links TRBV5-4 to TRBJ2-3; TRBD2 might be the D (6 bases). In germline, CDR1 is SGHNT, CDR2 YYREEE (reference sequence). This CDR3 has 17 residues. CDR3 region: CASSLGGLAISIDTHYF. In nucleotides, the CDR3 is TGTGCCAGCAGCTTGGGCGGTCTAGCGATCAGCATAGATACGCATTATTTT.

In regard to this clonotype: Given the absence of the conserved phenylalanine or tryptophan at the CDR3 end, a read error is likely. The chain is built from TRBV6-5 and TRBJ2-5, with D possibly matching TRBD2 (5 bases). The length of the CDR3 is 13 residues. The germline V gene has CDR1 MNHEY and CDR2 SVGAGI. CDR3 coding DNA: TGTGACAGCAGCCCAACGGGAAGAGAGACCCAGTACCTC. Amino acid sequence: CDSSPTGRETQYL.

A word on this clonotype: Possible read error: a much larger clone is one base away. The V and J genes are TRBV20-1 and TRBJ1-1; the D is unclear. The CDR3 extends over 14 amino acids. Germline V lookup: CDR1 DFQATT, CDR2 SNEGSKA (reference sequence). Here the CDR3 DNA reads TGCAGTGTTACCTATCATAAGACAAACACTGAAGCTTCCTTT. It translates to CSVTYHKTNTEASF.

Concerning this clonotype: At one of its ends the junction is not consistent with the germline gene, which may arise from a read error. The V gene is TRBV13, the J gene TRBJ1-1; D is unresolved. The CDR3 loop spans 12 amino acids. Germline values: CDR1 PRHDT, CDR2 FYEKMQ (reference sequence). The CDR3 sequence: CPSRSSEDGAFF. The CDR3 DNA reads as TGTCCCAGCAGGTCATCAGAGGATGGAGCTTTCTTT. Full variable domain (remainder filled in from reference TRBV13 and TRBJ1-1): AAGVIQSPRHLIKEKRETATLKCYPIPRHDTVYWYQQGPGQDPQFLISFYEKMQSDKGSIPDRFSAQQFSDYHSELNMSSLELGDSALYFCPSRSSEDGAFFGQGTRLTVV.

About this clonotype itself: Mismatch with germline at one junction end may stem from a read error. The rearrangement uses TRBV29-1 and TRBJ2-3; 8 bases agree with TRBD1. The CDR3 has 14 amino acids. Germline V gene lookup returns CDR1 SQVTM and CDR2 ANQGSEA. The CDR3 reads CSARTGLLTDTKCF. The CDR3, as DNA: TGCAGCGCGAGGACAGGGCTACTCACAGATACGAAGTGTTTT.

Concerning this clonotype: A junction end diverges from the germline sequence, so it may reflect a read error. The chain recombines TRBV5-1 with TRBJ2-5; D is possibly TRBD1 (6 bases). Per germline, CDR1 SGHRS and CDR2 YFSETQ. This CDR3 has 14 amino acids. CDR3 in amino acids: CATSLGTSQETQYF. The CDR3, as DNA: TGCGCCACCAGCCTCGGGACATCCCAAGAGACCCAGTACTTC. Full variable domain (outside the CDR3, taken from reference TRBV5-1 and TRBJ2-5): KAGVTQTPRYLIKTRGQQVTLSCSPISGHRSVSWYQQTPGQGLQFLFEYFSETQRNKGNFPGRFSGRQFSNSRSEMNVSTLELGDSALYLCATSLGTSQETQYFGPGTRLLVL.

Points on this clonotype: In this CDR3 the conserved last residue, phenylalanine or tryptophan, is missing, so a read error is likely. This chain uses TRBV12-3 or TRBV12-4 with TRBJ1-1; 9 bases map to TRBD1. The CDR3 consists of 15 residues. The V segment lost 7 bases and the J segment 7 bases; nucleotides outside the gene matches: 13. CDR3 nucleotides: TGTGCCAGCAATCGACCGGGACAGGGTGGAAATGAAGCTTTCTAT. Encoded protein: CASNRPGQGGNEAFY.

A word on this clonotype: Its ends do not fully match the called genes, so a read error is possible. This chain connects TRBV20-1 to TRBJ2-7, with 7 bases identical to TRBD1. The CDR3 is 14 residues long. Germline values: CDR1 DFQATT, CDR2 SNEGSKA (reference sequence). The CDR3 DNA is TGCAGTGCAGAGGACAGGCTGTATTCCTACGAGCAATACTTC. Its protein is CSAEDRLYSYEQYF.

As concerns this clonotype: Its ends do not fully match the called genes, so a read error is possible. The J gene is TRBJ2-1, the V gene TRBV11-2; D is ambiguous. CDR1 and CDR2 (germline): SGHAT, FQNNGV. This CDR3 is 12 amino acids long. The CDR3 loop reads CVSSFGNYQQFF. CDR3 DNA: TGTGTCAGCAGCTTTGGAAACTACCAGCAGTTCTTC. Based on the CDR3 plus reference TRBV11-2 and TRBJ2-1, the full variable domain is EAGVAQSPRYKIIEKRQSVAFWCNPISGHATLYWYQQILGQGPKLLIQFQNNGVVDDSQLPKDRFSAERLKGVDSTLKIQPAKLEDSAVYLCVSSFGNYQQFFGPGTRLTVL.

The chain is built from TRBV4-1 and TRBJ2-4; 15 nucleotides agree with TRBD2. V lost 4 bases and J lost 0; bases outside the gene matches: 16. The CDR3 covers 22 residues. CDR1 is MGHRA and CDR2 is YSYEKL in the germline V gene. Here the CDR3 DNA reads TGCGCCAGCAGCCCGACGAAGGGACTAGCGGGGGGTCTAAACCTAGCCAAAAACATTCAGTACTTC. This gives the protein CASSPTKGLAGGLNLAKNIQYF.

This clonotype was observed at least ten times. V gene TRBV11-1 combines with J gene TRBJ1-1; no clear D gene. Trimming pared 3 bases from V and 0 bases from J, leaving 8 bases between. This CDR3 contains 14 residues. Looked up from germline, CDR1 is SGHAT and CDR2 is FQDESV (reference sequence). The CDR3 sequence: CASSLKELNTEAFF. The CDR3 DNA reads as TGTGCCAGCAGCTTGAAGGAGTTGAACACTGAAGCTTTCTTT.

Of note for this clonotype: A read error may explain this, as a much larger clone is one base away. This chain joins TRBV7-8 and TRBJ2-5; TRBD2 agrees at 13 bases. CDR1 is SGHVS, CDR2 FQNEAQ, per germline. The CDR3 totals 15 residues. The CDR3 nucleotides are TGTGCCAGCAGTTTGACTAGCGGGGGGATGGAGATCCAGTACTTC. This codes for CASSLTSGGMEIQYF.

The rearrangement links TRBV5-4 to TRBJ2-3; D possibly corresponds to TRBD1 (5 bases). This CDR3 region has 16 residues. Germline V gene lookup returns CDR1 SGHNT and CDR2 YYREEE (reference sequence). The V end lost 3 bases, the J end lost 4 bases, and 18 bases lay between the germline ends. This CDR3 is CASSSGIGARADTQYF. In nucleotides, the CDR3 is TGTGCCAGCAGCTCTGGGATAGGGGCGCGCGCAGATACGCAGTATTTT.

Remarks on this clonotype: Here the CDR3 omits its conserved ending phenylalanine or tryptophan, so a read error is the likely source. The chain combines TRBV11-2 with TRBJ2-1; D is unresolved. CDR3 length equals 12 residues. The germline CDR1 and CDR2 sequences are SGHAT and FQNNGV. The V end lost 6 bases, the J end lost 9 bases, and 12 bases lay between the germline ends. The CDR3 nucleotides are TGTGCCAGCAGATTAAGTACCGCTGAGCAGTTCCTC. This sequence encodes CASRLSTAEQFL.

Remarks on this clonotype: Its ends do not fully match the called genes, so a read error is possible. The chain uses TRBV28 and TRBJ2-4, with 9 nucleotides matching TRBD1. The CDR3 runs to 14 residues. Germline V CDR1 and CDR2: MDHEN, SYDVKM. The DNA of the CDR3 is TGTGCCAGCAGTCTACGGACAGGGGTGGACATTCAGTATTTC. Translating gives CASSLRTGVDIQYF. Using reference TRBV28 and TRBJ2-4 for the parts outside the CDR3, the full variable domain is DVKVTQSSRYLVKRTGEKVFLECVQDMDHENMFWYRQDPGLGLRLIYFSYDVKMKEKGDIPEGYSVSREKKERFSLILESASTNQTSMYLCASSLRTGVDIQYFGAGTRLSVL.